This passage covers 8 T cell receptor beta chains from one sample sequenced in a study of T cell changes during pregnancy in multiple sclerosis. The data were produced by immunoSEQ multiplex PCR, yet TCRdb's version contains in-frame clones alone and is incomplete. The sample has tens of thousands of clones; around 94% are singletons. The source material was peripheral blood, sampled in the third trimester of pregnancy. The receptors were gathered from a female donor in good health, enrolled as a control in a pregnancy study.

The rearrangement joins TRBV7-8 to TRBJ2-7; 14 bases align to TRBD2. From germline, CDR1 is SGHVS and CDR2 FQNEAQ. The CDR3 is 19 residues long. V shed 3 bases and J 7 bases; nucleotides not matched to a gene: 17. The DNA of the CDR3 is TGTGCCAGCAGCTTCCTCCCGGGACTAGCGGGGGCCAGGGCGGAAGAGCAGTACTTC. The encoded protein is CASSFLPGLAGARAEEQYF.

This clone occurred a few times. This chain joins TRBV27 and TRBJ1-2; the match to TRBD1 covers 7 bases. Trimming cost V 2 bases and J 4 bases; bases outside gene matches: 4. Per the germline V gene, CDR1 is MNHEY and CDR2 is SMNVEV (reference sequence). This CDR3 region has 14 residues. The CDR3 spells CASSLIRDSYGYTF. In DNA form, the CDR3 reads TGTGCCAGCAGTTTAATCCGGGACAGCTATGGCTACACCTTC.

This chain uses TRBV5-5 with TRBJ1-1; a possible D gene is TRBD1 (6 bases). Germline V CDR1 and CDR2: SGHKS, YYEKEE (reference sequence). Deletions cut 4 bases from V and 1 base from J, with 11 bases between. The length of the CDR3 is 14 residues. DNA of the CDR3: TGTGCCAGCAGCAAACGACAGGAGAACACTGAAGCTTTCTTT. It yields the protein CASSKRQENTEAFF.

The chain links TRBV29-1 to TRBJ2-3, with D maybe TRBD2 (7 bases). V lost 4 bases to trimming and J lost 2 bases, with 10 bases between them. This CDR3 is built from 13 residues. Per the germline V gene, CDR1 is SQVTM and CDR2 is ANQGSEA. CDR3 nucleotide sequence: TGCAGCGTTGTGGGGGGGGCCACAGATACGCAGTATTTT. Residues: CSVVGGATDTQYF.

This clone has a single count. J is TRBJ1-1 and V is TRBV29-1, with a weak D call TRBD1 (6 bases). The length of the CDR3 is 16 residues. Trimming took 0 bases from V and 7 from J, leaving 21 bases between them. Germline CDR1 reads SQVTM; CDR2 reads ANQGSEA. The CDR3 DNA reads TGCAGCGTTGAAGATCGGGCCAATTTACAGGGTGTTGAAGCTTTCTTT. It yields the protein CSVEDRANLQGVEAFF. Supplemented by reference TRBV29-1 and TRBJ1-1, the full variable domain reads SAVISQKPSRDICQRGTSLTIQCQVDSQVTMMFWYRQQPGQSLTLIATANQGSEATYESGFVIDKFPISRPNLTFSTLTVSNMSPEDSSIYLCSVEDRANLQGVEAFFGQGTRLTVV.

V and J are TRBV28 and TRBJ2-7, with D perhaps matching TRBD1 (5 bases). Trimming shortened V by 6 bases and J by 5 bases, and 20 bases separated the two germline ends. The CDR3 is 15 residues long. Per germline, CDR1 MDHEN and CDR2 SYDVKM. CDR3 residues: CASSGSTVSFNEQYF. In DNA, the CDR3 is TGTGCCAGCAGCGGCTCGACAGTTTCGTTTAACGAGCAGTACTTC.

The V and J genes are TRBV6-5 and TRBJ2-2; TRBD1 matches at 8 bases. The CDR3 runs to 16 residues. The V gene end was trimmed by 2 bases and the J gene end by 4 bases; junction bases not matched to a gene: 6. Germline V CDR1 and CDR2: MNHEY, SVGAGI. CDR3 sequence: CASSYDGQGVTGELFF. CDR3 nucleotides: TGTGCCAGCAGTTACGATGGACAGGGCGTCACCGGGGAGCTGTTTTTT.

The chain carries TRBV9 and TRBJ2-5, with a weak D call TRBD2 (5 bases). V lost 2 bases and J lost 5, with 13 bases in between. The germline CDR1 and CDR2 sequences are SGDLS and YYNGEE. The CDR3 loop spans 14 amino acids. CDR3 DNA: TGTGCCAGCAGCGTTTCCGGGGTCGGGGAGACCCAGTACTTC. As protein: CASSVSGVGETQYF.